This record looks at one TCR beta chain sequence and its context. Each Susac syndrome patient had definite or probable disease by recently defined criteria. An input of about 0.45 to 1 ug of RNA was subjected to reverse transcription using random hexamers. Across 54 Vbeta and 13 Jbeta, TCR beta CDR3 was amplified with immunoSEQ multiplex PCR. From the immunoSEQ multiplex PCR reads, TCRdb called clonotypes with MiXCR, one entry per CDR3 protein. The sample consists of approximately 210,000 distinct CDR3 sequences, around 93% of them appearing once. This CDR3 is built from 11 residues. Per the germline V gene, CDR1 is DFQATT and CDR2 is SNEGSKA (reference sequence). V gave up 5 bases and J gave up 2 bases, with 5 bases separating them. This entry comes from a study of CD8 T cells in Susac syndrome. Background on the study: The sequenced Susac syndrome patients comprised roughly 6 with active disease and roughly 8 in remission.

This sequence joins TRBV20-1 and TRBJ2-3; D remains unclear. The sample was CD4+ T cells from PBMCs. This TCR came from a human donor with Susac syndrome. The CDR3 region is CSAGPTDTQYF. For the CDR3, the DNA is TGCAGTGCTGGGCCCACAGATACGCAGTATTTT.